Included here is one T cell receptor (beta chain) sequence, with context. The record originates from a study of blood T cell repertoires in COVID-19. Trimming cost V 5 bases and J 6 bases, with 5 bases left between them. The length of the CDR3 is 11 residues. In germline, CDR1 is KGHDR, CDR2 SFDVKD. The repertoire was sequenced with immunoSEQ multiplex PCR; TCRdb's copy has only in-frame clones and lacks some. Among under 13,000 clones listed, 83% were seen once. The TCR sequence derives from a human donor in a cohort sampled during active COVID-19. Sequenced sample: peripheral blood. V and J are TRBV24-1 and TRBJ2-3; the D is unclear. The DNA for the CDR3 is TGTGCCACCAGTGCACGGGATACGCAGTATTTT. Protein sequence: CATSARDTQYF.